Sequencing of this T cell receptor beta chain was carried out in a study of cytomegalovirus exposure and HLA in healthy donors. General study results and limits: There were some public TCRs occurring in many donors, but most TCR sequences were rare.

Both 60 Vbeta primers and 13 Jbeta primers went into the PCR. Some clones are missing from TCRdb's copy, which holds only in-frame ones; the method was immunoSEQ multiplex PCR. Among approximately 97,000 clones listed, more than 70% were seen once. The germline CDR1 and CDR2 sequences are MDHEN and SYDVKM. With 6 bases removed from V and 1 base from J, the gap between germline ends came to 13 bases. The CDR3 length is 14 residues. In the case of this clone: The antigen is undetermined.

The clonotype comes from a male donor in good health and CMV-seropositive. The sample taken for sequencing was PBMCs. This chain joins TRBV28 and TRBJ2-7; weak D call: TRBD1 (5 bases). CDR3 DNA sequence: TGTGCCAGCAGCCTTACAGGTGAATCCTACGAGCAGTACTTC. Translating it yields CASSLTGESYEQYF.